Below, 2 T cell receptor beta chains from the same sample are listed, as sequenced in a study of identifying expanded T cells in peripheral blood (dated by TCRdb to between 2018 and 2021). Library generation was performed with the immunoSEQ multiplex PCR assay. TCRdb obtained this table from immuneACCESS and retained in-frame rearrangements with V and J assigned. These tables miss some clones; where compared with another copy, unresolved V genes account for less than half of the shortfall, and the remainder is unexplained. Within this sample are 85,000 to 100,000 clones, with more than 70% of them counted one time only. The ten most abundant clones make up 4% of the sample. The sequencing input was blood. The receptors derive from a person between 18 and 75 years old in good health.

This chain connects TRBV28 to TRBJ1-1; maybe TRBD1 (5 bases). CDR1 and CDR2 (germline): MDHEN, SYDVKM. The CDR3 totals 13 residues. V was trimmed by 4 bases and J by 3 bases, leaving 9 bases between them. The CDR3 region is CASSSPGDTEAFF. The DNA of the CDR3 is TGTGCCAGCAGTTCCCCGGGGGACACTGAAGCTTTCTTT. The complete variable domain, with remaining parts taken from reference TRBV28 and TRBJ1-1, reads DVKVTQSSRYLVKRTGEKVFLECVQDMDHENMFWYRQDPGLGLRLIYFSYDVKMKEKGDIPEGYSVSREKKERFSLILESASTNQTSMYLCASSSPGDTEAFFGQGTRLTVV.

The gene calls are TRBV5-6 and TRBJ2-4, with D tentatively TRBD2 (6 bases). CDR3 length: 14 residues. Per the germline V gene, CDR1 is SGHDT and CDR2 is YYEEEE. Trimming removed 4 bases at V and 7 bases at J, with 15 bases between. In nucleotides, the CDR3 is TGTGCCAGCAGCCCCGGGGCGGAGGGGAACATTCAGTACTTC. Protein product: CASSPGAEGNIQYF.